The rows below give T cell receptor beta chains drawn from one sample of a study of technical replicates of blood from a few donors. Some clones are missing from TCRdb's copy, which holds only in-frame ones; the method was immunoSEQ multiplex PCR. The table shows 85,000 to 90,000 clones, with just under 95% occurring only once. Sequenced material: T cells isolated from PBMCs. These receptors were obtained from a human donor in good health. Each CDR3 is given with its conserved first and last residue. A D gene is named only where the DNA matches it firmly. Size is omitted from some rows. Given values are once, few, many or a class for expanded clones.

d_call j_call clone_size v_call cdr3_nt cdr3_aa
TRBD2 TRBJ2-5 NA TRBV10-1 TGCGCCAGCAGCCCGGGGGGAGGAGAGACCCAGTACTTC CASSPGGGETQYF
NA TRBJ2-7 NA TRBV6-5 TGTGCCAGCAGTTACTCGAACAGGCGCGAGCAGTACTTC CASSYSNRREQYF
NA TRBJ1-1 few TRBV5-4 TGTGCCAGCAGCAACTTGAACACTGAAGCTTTCTTT CASSNLNTEAFF
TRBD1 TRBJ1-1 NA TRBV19 TGTGCCAGTAGTATTGGACAGACAGGGGTCTCTGAAGCTTTCTTT CASSIGQTGVSEAFF
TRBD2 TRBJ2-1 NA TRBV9 TGTGCCAGCACCCTTAAAGGGACTAGTGGGGAAAATGAGCAGTTCTTC CASTLKGTSGENEQFF
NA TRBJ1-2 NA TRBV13 TGTGCCAGCAGCCACCTCGGCGGAGCTAACTATGGCTACACCTTC CASSHLGGANYGYTF
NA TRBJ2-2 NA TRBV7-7 TGTGCTAGCAGCCCCGGGTTTTTGGGCACCGGGGAGCTGTTTTTT CASSPGFLGTGELFF
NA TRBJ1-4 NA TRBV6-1 TGTGCCAGCAGTGAAGTGGGGGGGATCTGGGAAAAACTGTTTTTT CASSEVGGIWEKLFF
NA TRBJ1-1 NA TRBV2 TGTGCCAGCAGTGGGGAGGGCACTGAAGCTTTCTTT CASSGEGTEAFF
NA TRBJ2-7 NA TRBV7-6 TGTGCCAGCAGCTCCACTCCGACAGGATACGAGCAGTACTTC CASSSTPTGYEQYF
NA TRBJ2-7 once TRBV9 TGTGCCAGCACAAAGGGAGGGGGAATAGCCTACGAGCAGTACTTC CASTKGGGIAYEQYF
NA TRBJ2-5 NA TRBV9 TGTGCCAGCAGCGTAGAATCGGGATTATACCAAGAGACCCAGTACTTC CASSVESGLYQETQYF
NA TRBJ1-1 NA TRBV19 TGTGCCAGTAGTATATCGCCAGGGTGGGGCACTGAAGCTTTCTTT CASSISPGWGTEAFF
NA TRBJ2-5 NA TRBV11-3 TGTGCCAGCAGCGTAGATCCGTCGAGGGGGAGTAAGACCCAGTACTTC CASSVDPSRGSKTQYF
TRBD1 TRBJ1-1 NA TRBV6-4 TGTGCCAGCAAGAAGGGACAGGGAAACACTGAAGCTTTCTTT CASKKGQGNTEAFF